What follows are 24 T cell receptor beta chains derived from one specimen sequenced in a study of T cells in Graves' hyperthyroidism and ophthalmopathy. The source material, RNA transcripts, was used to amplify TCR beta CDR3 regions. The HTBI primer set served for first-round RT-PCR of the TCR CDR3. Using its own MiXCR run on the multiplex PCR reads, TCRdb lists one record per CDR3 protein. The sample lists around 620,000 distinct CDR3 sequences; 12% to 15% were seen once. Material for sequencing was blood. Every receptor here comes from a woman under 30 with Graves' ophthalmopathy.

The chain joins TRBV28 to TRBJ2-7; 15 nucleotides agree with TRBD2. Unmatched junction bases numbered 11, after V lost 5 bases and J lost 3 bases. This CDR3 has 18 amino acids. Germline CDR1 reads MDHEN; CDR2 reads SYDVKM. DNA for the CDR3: TGTGCCAGCAGTCTCTGGACTAGCGGGAGGGCCTTTATCTACGAGCAGTACTTC. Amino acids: CASSLWTSGRAFIYEQYF. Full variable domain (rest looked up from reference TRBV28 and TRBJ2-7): DVKVTQSSRYLVKRTGEKVFLECVQDMDHENMFWYRQDPGLGLRLIYFSYDVKMKEKGDIPEGYSVSREKKERFSLILESASTNQTSMYLCASSLWTSGRAFIYEQYFGPGTRLTVT.

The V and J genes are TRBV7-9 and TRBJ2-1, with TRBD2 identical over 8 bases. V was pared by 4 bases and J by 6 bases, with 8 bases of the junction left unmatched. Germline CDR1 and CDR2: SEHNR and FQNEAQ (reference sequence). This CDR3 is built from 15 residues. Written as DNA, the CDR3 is TGTGCCAGCAGCTCAGGCTCCCTAGCGGGCAATGAGCAGTTCTTC. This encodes CASSSGSLAGNEQFF.

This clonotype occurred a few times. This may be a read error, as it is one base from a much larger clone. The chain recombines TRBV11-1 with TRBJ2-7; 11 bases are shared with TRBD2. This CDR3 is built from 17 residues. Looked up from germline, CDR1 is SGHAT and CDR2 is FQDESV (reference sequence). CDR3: CASNLSPPGLAAYEQYF. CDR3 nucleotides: TGTGCCAGCAACTTAAGTCCGCCGGGACTAGCGGCCTACGAGCAGTACTTC.

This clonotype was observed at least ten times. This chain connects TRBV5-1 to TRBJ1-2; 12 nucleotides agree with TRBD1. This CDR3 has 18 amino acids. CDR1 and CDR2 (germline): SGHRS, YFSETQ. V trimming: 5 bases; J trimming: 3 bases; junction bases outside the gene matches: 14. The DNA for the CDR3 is TGCGCCAGCAGTTCGCCCGGGACAGGGGGCGAGAGGTACTATGGCTACACCTTC. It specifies CASSSPGTGGERYYGYTF.

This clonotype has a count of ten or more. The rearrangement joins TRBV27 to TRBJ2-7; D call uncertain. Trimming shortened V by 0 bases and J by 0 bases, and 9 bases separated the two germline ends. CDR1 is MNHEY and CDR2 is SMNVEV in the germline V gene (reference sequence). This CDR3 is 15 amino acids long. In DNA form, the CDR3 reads TGTGCCAGCAGTTTATCTGCTAGAAACTCCTACGAGCAGTACTTC. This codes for CASSLSARNSYEQYF.

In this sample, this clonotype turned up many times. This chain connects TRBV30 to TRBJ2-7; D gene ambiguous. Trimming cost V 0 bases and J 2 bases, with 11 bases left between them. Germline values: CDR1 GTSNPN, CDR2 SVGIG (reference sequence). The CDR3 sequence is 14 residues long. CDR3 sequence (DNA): TGTGCCTGGAGTGTATCAAGCGCGGCCTACGAGCAGTACTTC. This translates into CAWSVSSAAYEQYF. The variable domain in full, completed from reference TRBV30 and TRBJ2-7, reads SQTIHQWPATLVQPVGSPLSLECTVEGTSNPNLYWYRQAAGRGLQLLFYSVGIGQISSEVPQNLSASRPQDRQFILSSKKLLLSDSGFYLCAWSVSSAAYEQYFGPGTRLTVT.

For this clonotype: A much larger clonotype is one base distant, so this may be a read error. CDR3: CASGFDPDYTDTQYF. The CDR3 nucleotides are TGTGCCAGCGGTTTTGACCCCGACTACACAGATACGCAGTATTTT. The chain has TRBV12-3 or TRBV12-4 and TRBJ2-3; tentatively, D is TRBD2 (5 bases). This CDR3 is built from 15 residues.

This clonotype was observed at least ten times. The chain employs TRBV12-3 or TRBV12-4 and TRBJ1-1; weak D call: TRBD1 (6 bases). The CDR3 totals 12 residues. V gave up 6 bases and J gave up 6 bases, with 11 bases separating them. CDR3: CASRLQGSEAFF. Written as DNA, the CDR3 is TGTGCCAGCAGGCTACAGGGTTCTGAAGCTTTCTTT.

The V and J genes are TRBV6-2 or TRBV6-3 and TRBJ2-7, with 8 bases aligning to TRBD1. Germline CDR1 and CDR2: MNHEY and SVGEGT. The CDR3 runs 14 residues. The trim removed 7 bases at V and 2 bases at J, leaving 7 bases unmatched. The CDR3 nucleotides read TGTGCCAGCAACTCACCGGGACAGGCCTACGAGCAGTACTTC. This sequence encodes CASNSPGQAYEQYF.

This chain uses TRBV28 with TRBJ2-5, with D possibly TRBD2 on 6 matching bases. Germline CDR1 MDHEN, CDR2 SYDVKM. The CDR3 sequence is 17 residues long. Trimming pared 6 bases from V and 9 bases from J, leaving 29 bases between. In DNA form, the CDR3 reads TGTGCCAGCAGCCAAACCCCCCCCGAAAGGGCCGGCGGGGCCCAGTACTTC. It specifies CASSQTPPERAGGAQYF.

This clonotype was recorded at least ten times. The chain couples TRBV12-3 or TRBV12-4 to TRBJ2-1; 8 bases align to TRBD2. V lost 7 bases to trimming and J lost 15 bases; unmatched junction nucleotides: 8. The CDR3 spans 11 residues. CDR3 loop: CASTLGLAAFF. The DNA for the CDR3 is TGTGCCAGCACCTTAGGACTAGCCGCGTTCTTC.

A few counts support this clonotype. The CDR3 protein is CASSAGLFLAKNIQYF. CDR3 DNA sequence: TGTGCCAGCAGCGCCGGGCTATTCCTAGCCAAAAACATTCAGTACTTC. J is TRBJ2-4 and V is TRBV9; D call uncertain. Per germline, CDR1 SGDLS and CDR2 YYNGEE. CDR3 size: 16 residues. V dropped 3 bases and J dropped 0 bases, with 13 bases sitting between them.

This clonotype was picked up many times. The CDR3 sequence is CASRPQGELFF. CDR3 coding DNA: TGTGCCAGCAGGCCCCAGGGGGAGCTGTTTTTT. The V gene is TRBV27, the J gene TRBJ2-2; no definite D call. The CDR3 has 11 amino acids. Germline V gene lookup returns CDR1 MNHEY and CDR2 SMNVEV (reference sequence). Deletions cut 6 bases from V and 8 bases from J, with 7 bases between.

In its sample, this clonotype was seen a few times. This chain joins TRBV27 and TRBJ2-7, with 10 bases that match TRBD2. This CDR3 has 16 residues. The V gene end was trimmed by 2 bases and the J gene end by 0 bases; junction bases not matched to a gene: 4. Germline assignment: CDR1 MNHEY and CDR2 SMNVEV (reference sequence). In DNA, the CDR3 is TGTGCCAGCAGTTTAAGGGCTAGCGGGAGCTCCTACGAGCAGTACTTC. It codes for CASSLRASGSSYEQYF.

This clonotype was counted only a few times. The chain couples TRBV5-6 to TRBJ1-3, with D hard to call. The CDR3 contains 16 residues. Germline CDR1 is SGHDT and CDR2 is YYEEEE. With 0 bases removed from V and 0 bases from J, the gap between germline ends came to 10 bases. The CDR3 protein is CASSLGALSSGNTIYF. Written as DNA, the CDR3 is TGTGCCAGCAGCTTGGGGGCGTTAAGCTCTGGAAACACCATATATTTT.

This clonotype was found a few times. The CDR3 sequence is CASSYSGQVTILYGYTF. CDR3 DNA sequence: TGTGCCAGCAGTTATTCGGGACAAGTAACTATACTCTATGGCTACACCTTC. This rearrangement joins TRBV6-6 to TRBJ1-2; a possible D gene is TRBD1 (6 bases). CDR1 and CDR2 (germline): MNHNY, SVGAGI (reference sequence). The CDR3 extends over 17 amino acids. Trimming pared 3 bases from V and 4 bases from J, leaving 21 bases between.

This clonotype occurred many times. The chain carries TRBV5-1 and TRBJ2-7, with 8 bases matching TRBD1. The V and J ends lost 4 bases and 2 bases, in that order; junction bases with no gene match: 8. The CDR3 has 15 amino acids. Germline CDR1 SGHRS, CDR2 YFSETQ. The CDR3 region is CASSLDRVQTYEQYF. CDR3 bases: TGCGCCAGCAGCCTGGACAGGGTCCAAACCTACGAGCAGTACTTC.

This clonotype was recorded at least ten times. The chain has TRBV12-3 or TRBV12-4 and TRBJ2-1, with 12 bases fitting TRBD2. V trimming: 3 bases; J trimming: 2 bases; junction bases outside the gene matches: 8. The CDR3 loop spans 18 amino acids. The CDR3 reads CASSFPGLAGGTYNEQFF. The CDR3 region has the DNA TGTGCCAGCAGTTTCCCGGGACTAGCGGGTGGAACCTACAATGAGCAGTTCTTC.

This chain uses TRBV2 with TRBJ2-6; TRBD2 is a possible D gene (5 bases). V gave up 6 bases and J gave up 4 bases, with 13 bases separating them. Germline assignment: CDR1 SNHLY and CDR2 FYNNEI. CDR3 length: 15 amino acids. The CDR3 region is CASRAGVGGANVLTF. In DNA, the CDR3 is TGTGCCAGCAGGGCCGGGGTGGGCGGGGCCAACGTCCTGACTTTC.

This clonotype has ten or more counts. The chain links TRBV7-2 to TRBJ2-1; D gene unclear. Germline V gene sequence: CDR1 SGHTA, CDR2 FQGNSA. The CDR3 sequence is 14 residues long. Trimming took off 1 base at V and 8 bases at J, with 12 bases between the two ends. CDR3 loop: CASSLDGLADEQFF. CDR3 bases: TGTGCCAGCAGCTTAGATGGGTTGGCCGATGAGCAGTTCTTC.

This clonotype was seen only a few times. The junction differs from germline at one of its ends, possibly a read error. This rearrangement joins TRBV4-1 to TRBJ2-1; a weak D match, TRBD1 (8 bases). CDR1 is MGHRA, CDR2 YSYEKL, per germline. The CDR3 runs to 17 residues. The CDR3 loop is CASSQDATGGAYNGQFF. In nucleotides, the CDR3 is TGCGCCAGCAGCCAAGACGCTACAGGGGGGGCTTACAATGGGCAGTTCTTC.

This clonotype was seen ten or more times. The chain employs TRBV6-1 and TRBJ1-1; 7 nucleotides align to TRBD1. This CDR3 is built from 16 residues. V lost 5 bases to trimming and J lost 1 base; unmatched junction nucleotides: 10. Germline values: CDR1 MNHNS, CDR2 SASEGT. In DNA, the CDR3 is TGTGCCAGCAGTCCCTCTAGGACAGGCTGGAACACTGAAGCTTTCTTT. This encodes CASSPSRTGWNTEAFF.

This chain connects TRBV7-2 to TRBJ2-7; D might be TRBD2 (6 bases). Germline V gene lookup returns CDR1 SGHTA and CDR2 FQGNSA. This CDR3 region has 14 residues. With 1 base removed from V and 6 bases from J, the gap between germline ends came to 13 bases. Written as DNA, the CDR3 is TGTGCCAGCAGCTTAGTGGAAGGAGGGCTCGAGCAGTACTTC. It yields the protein CASSLVEGGLEQYF.

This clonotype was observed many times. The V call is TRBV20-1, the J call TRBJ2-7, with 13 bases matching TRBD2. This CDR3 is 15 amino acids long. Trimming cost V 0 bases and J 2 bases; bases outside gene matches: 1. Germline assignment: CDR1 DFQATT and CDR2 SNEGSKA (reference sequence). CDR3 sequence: CSARDGLAGAYEQYF. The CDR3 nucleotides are TGCAGTGCTAGAGATGGACTAGCGGGAGCCTACGAGCAGTACTTC.